These 5 T cell receptor beta chains were all obtained from the same sample, sequenced in a study of identical twins. TCRdb fed the 5' RACE reads into MiXCR, producing one record per CDR3 protein. Altogether 250,000 or so distinct CDR3 sequences are present, more than 9.5% being singletons, with the ten largest covering 3.5% to 5%. These sequences were also reported in another study, on yellow fever vaccine responses in identical twins.

Input material: memory (CD45RO+) T cells sorted from blood. Every receptor here comes from a young woman in good health.

A few counts support this clonotype. The CDR3 coding sequence is TGTGCCAGCAGTTTCCCCGGACTGGGGAGCTCCTACGAGCAGTACTTC. Residues: CASSFPGLGSSYEQYF. The chain uses TRBV28 and TRBJ2-7, with TRBD2 as a possible D gene (5 bases). Germline assignment: CDR1 MDHEN and CDR2 SYDVKM. Trimming took 3 bases from V and 0 from J, leaving 15 bases between them. The CDR3 consists of 16 residues.

V is TRBV12-3 or TRBV12-4 and J is TRBJ2-5; D uncertain. The CDR3 spans 15 residues. V lost 3 bases and J lost 2, with 13 bases in between. DNA of the CDR3: TGTGCCAGCAGTTTCCTGCGAACGCCACAAGAGACCCAGTACTTC. Protein product: CASSFLRTPQETQYF.

The sample holds a few counts of this clonotype. The gene calls are TRBV3-1 and TRBJ1-1; no clear D. The V gene lost 4 bases and the J gene lost 4 bases, with 13 bases spanning the gap. Germline V gene lookup returns CDR1 LGHDT and CDR2 YNNKEL (reference sequence). The CDR3 spans 14 residues. The CDR3 spells CASSPFRLGTEAFF. CDR3 nucleotide sequence: TGTGCCAGCAGCCCATTCCGCTTGGGCACTGAAGCTTTCTTT.

This clonotype was observed a handful of times. The rearrangement uses TRBV12-3 or TRBV12-4 and TRBJ2-3, with TRBD2 matching 11 bases. Trimming at V came to 5 bases and at J to 3 bases, leaving 7 bases not matched to a gene. This CDR3 contains 16 residues. CDR3 sequence reads: CASSRLLAGATDTQYF. The CDR3 bases are TGTGCCAGCAGTCGCCTACTAGCGGGAGCTACAGATACGCAGTATTTT.

This clonotype turned up a few times. The gene calls are TRBV9 and TRBJ2-3, with 8 bases matching TRBD2. This CDR3 is 17 amino acids long. Per the germline V gene, CDR1 is SGDLS and CDR2 is YYNGEE. Trimming removed 4 bases from V and 2 bases from J; junction bases left unmatched: 12. The CDR3 sequence is CASSPTFVTSATDTQYF. The CDR3 DNA sequence: TGTGCCAGCAGCCCTACTTTCGTGACTAGCGCCACAGATACGCAGTATTTT.